A selection of T cell receptor beta chains follows, all from one sample in a study of T cell responses to AZD1222 COVID-19 vaccine. The data were produced by immunoSEQ multiplex PCR, yet TCRdb's version contains in-frame clones alone and is incomplete. The sample has about 150,000 clones, about nine tenths seen once. Sequenced here: peripheral blood, sampled on day 0 of AZD1222 vaccination. All receptors come from an adult in good health. Both conserved end residues are part of each CDR3. The D gene is left open where the match is weak. Clone size, where shown, is once, few, many, or a class for clones that have expanded.

D gene: NA
CDR3 length: 9
clone size: NA
V gene: TRBV20-1
J gene: TRBJ1-1
CDR3 protein: CSDESVAFF
CDR3 DNA: TGCAGTGATGAATCGGTAGCTTTCTTT

D gene: NA
CDR3 length: 12
clone size: few
V gene: TRBV7-9
J gene: TRBJ1-2
CDR3 protein: CASSPGTLGYTF
CDR3 DNA: TGTGCCAGCAGCCCCGGGACTCTCGGCTACACCTTC

D gene: TRBD2
CDR3 length: 14
clone size: NA
V gene: TRBV30
J gene: TRBJ2-7
CDR3 protein: CAWQRGLSSYEQYF
CDR3 DNA: TGTGCCTGGCAGCGGGGCCTCAGCTCCTACGAGCAGTACTTC

D gene: NA
CDR3 length: 17
clone size: NA
V gene: TRBV6-2/TRBV6-3
J gene: TRBJ1-1
CDR3 protein: CASSYLRNRIMNTEAFF
CDR3 DNA: TGTGCCAGCAGTTACCTTAGGAACAGGATAATGAACACTGAAGCTTTCTTT

D gene: TRBD1
CDR3 length: 14
clone size: NA
V gene: TRBV29-1
J gene: TRBJ2-2
CDR3 protein: CSALGQTIAGELFF
CDR3 DNA: TGCAGCGCTCTGGGACAGACAATTGCCGGGGAGCTGTTTTTT

D gene: NA
CDR3 length: 15
clone size: NA
V gene: TRBV7-9
J gene: TRBJ1-2
CDR3 protein: CASSLGTGFGYGYTF
CDR3 DNA: TGTGCCAGCAGCTTAGGCACAGGCTTCGGCTATGGCTACACCTTC

D gene: NA
CDR3 length: 14
clone size: NA
V gene: TRBV5-4
J gene: TRBJ1-3
CDR3 protein: CASSDRQLGNTIYF
CDR3 DNA: TGTGCCAGCAGCGACAGGCAACTCGGAAACACCATATATTTT

D gene: NA
CDR3 length: 15
clone size: NA
V gene: TRBV4-1
J gene: TRBJ1-1
CDR3 protein: CASSQEAGLNTEAFF
CDR3 DNA: TGCGCCAGCAGCCAAGAGGCAGGTCTGAACACTGAAGCTTTCTTT

D gene: TRBD2
CDR3 length: 14
clone size: NA
V gene: TRBV7-9
J gene: TRBJ2-7
CDR3 protein: CASSPGGANYEQYF
CDR3 DNA: TGTGCCAGCAGCCCCGGGGGGGCGAACTACGAGCAGTACTTC

D gene: NA
CDR3 length: 13
clone size: NA
V gene: TRBV19
J gene: TRBJ1-1
CDR3 protein: CASSIHRDTEAFF
CDR3 DNA: TGTGCCAGTAGTATACATAGGGACACTGAAGCTTTCTTT

D gene: TRBD1
CDR3 length: 14
clone size: NA
V gene: TRBV6-5
J gene: TRBJ1-6
CDR3 protein: CASSYARQGSPLHF
CDR3 DNA: TGTGCCAGCAGTTACGCCAGACAGGGTTCACCCCTCCACTTT

D gene: NA
CDR3 length: 12
clone size: NA
V gene: TRBV7-2
J gene: TRBJ2-6
CDR3 protein: CASSYGANVLTF
CDR3 DNA: TGTGCCAGCAGCTACGGGGCCAACGTCCTGACTTTC

D gene: NA
CDR3 length: 15
clone size: NA
V gene: TRBV6-5
J gene: TRBJ1-2
CDR3 protein: CASRRGEGLGYGYTF
CDR3 DNA: TGTGCCAGCAGACGGGGGGAGGGGCTCGGCTATGGCTACACCTTC

D gene: NA
CDR3 length: 15
clone size: NA
V gene: TRBV7-9
J gene: TRBJ1-1
CDR3 protein: CASSLGPLTDTEAFF
CDR3 DNA: TGTGCCAGCAGCTTAGGACCCCTGACGGACACTGAAGCTTTCTTT

D gene: NA
CDR3 length: 13
clone size: NA
V gene: TRBV7-3
J gene: TRBJ1-1
CDR3 protein: CASSLTYGGEAFF
CDR3 DNA: TGTGCCAGCAGCTTGACCTACGGGGGTGAAGCTTTCTTT

D gene: TRBD2
CDR3 length: 13
clone size: NA
V gene: TRBV29-1
J gene: TRBJ2-1
CDR3 protein: CSAEGTSGRAPVF
CDR3 DNA: TGCAGCGCCGAGGGGACTAGCGGGAGGGCCCCGGTCTTC

D gene: NA
CDR3 length: 18
clone size: once
V gene: TRBV28
J gene: TRBJ1-4
CDR3 protein: CASSFPAGRTWSNEKLFF
CDR3 DNA: TGTGCCAGCAGTTTCCCCGCCGGGCGGACATGGTCTAATGAAAAACTGTTTTTT

D gene: NA
CDR3 length: 15
clone size: NA
V gene: TRBV3-1/TRBV3-2
J gene: TRBJ2-7
CDR3 protein: CASSLGGTVTYEQYF
CDR3 DNA: TGTGCCAGCAGCTTAGGAGGGACAGTTACCTACGAGCAGTACTTC

D gene: NA
CDR3 length: 13
clone size: NA
V gene: TRBV5-1
J gene: TRBJ1-1
CDR3 protein: CASSLRGPPEAFF
CDR3 DNA: TGCGCCAGCAGCTTACGCGGACCCCCTGAAGCTTTCTTT

D gene: TRBD1
CDR3 length: 14
clone size: NA
V gene: TRBV28
J gene: TRBJ1-6
CDR3 protein: CASIGAGGASPLHF
CDR3 DNA: TGTGCCAGCATCGGTGCAGGGGGAGCCTCACCCCTCCACTTT

D gene: NA
CDR3 length: 16
clone size: NA
V gene: TRBV6-2/TRBV6-3
J gene: TRBJ1-6
CDR3 protein: CASSPGTERTNSPLHF
CDR3 DNA: TGTGCCAGCAGCCCCGGGACCGAGAGAACTAATTCACCCCTCCACTTT

D gene: TRBD2
CDR3 length: 16
clone size: NA
V gene: TRBV3-1/TRBV3-2
J gene: TRBJ2-5
CDR3 protein: CASSQGPAGVGETQYF
CDR3 DNA: TGTGCCAGCAGCCAAGGGCCAGCGGGAGTAGGAGAGACCCAGTACTTC

D gene: NA
CDR3 length: 13
clone size: NA
V gene: TRBV5-1
J gene: TRBJ2-7
CDR3 protein: CASSQGGAYEQYF
CDR3 DNA: TGCGCCAGCAGCCAGGGGGGAGCCTACGAGCAGTACTTC

D gene: TRBD1
CDR3 length: 13
clone size: few
V gene: TRBV3-1/TRBV3-2
J gene: TRBJ1-2
CDR3 protein: CASSETGISGYTF
CDR3 DNA: TGTGCCAGCAGCGAGACAGGGATTTCTGGCTACACCTTC

D gene: TRBD2
CDR3 length: 13
clone size: NA
V gene: TRBV28
J gene: TRBJ2-1
CDR3 protein: CASSLAGGNEQFF
CDR3 DNA: TGTGCCAGCAGTTTGGCGGGGGGAAATGAGCAGTTCTTC

D gene: NA
CDR3 length: 16
clone size: NA
V gene: TRBV24-1
J gene: TRBJ2-3
CDR3 protein: CATSDGATSISDTQYF
CDR3 DNA: TGTGCCACCAGTGATGGGGCAACGTCTATATCAGATACGCAGTATTTT

D gene: NA
CDR3 length: 13
clone size: NA
V gene: TRBV12-3/TRBV12-4
J gene: TRBJ1-2
CDR3 protein: CASSFFPNYGYTF
CDR3 DNA: TGTGCCAGCAGTTTCTTCCCTAACTATGGCTACACCTTC

D gene: TRBD1
CDR3 length: 14
clone size: NA
V gene: TRBV2
J gene: TRBJ1-3
CDR3 protein: CASRDRGEGNTIYF
CDR3 DNA: TGTGCCAGCAGGGACAGGGGCGAAGGAAACACCATATATTTT

D gene: TRBD1
CDR3 length: 15
clone size: NA
V gene: TRBV4-2
J gene: TRBJ1-1
CDR3 protein: CASSQRTGGFTEAFF
CDR3 DNA: TGTGCCAGCAGCCAGCGGACAGGGGGGTTCACTGAAGCTTTCTTT

D gene: NA
CDR3 length: 13
clone size: NA
V gene: TRBV7-9
J gene: TRBJ1-4
CDR3 protein: CASSFSANEKLFF
CDR3 DNA: TGTGCCAGCAGCTTTTCCGCTAATGAAAAACTGTTTTTT

D gene: NA
CDR3 length: 17
clone size: NA
V gene: TRBV7-9
J gene: TRBJ2-7
CDR3 protein: CASSPRGFRTDSYEQYF
CDR3 DNA: TGTGCCAGCAGCCCGAGGGGCTTCCGGACAGACTCCTACGAGCAGTACTTC

D gene: TRBD2
CDR3 length: 16
clone size: NA
V gene: TRBV12-5
J gene: TRBJ2-1
CDR3 protein: CASGPGLAGGNGKQFF
CDR3 DNA: TGTGCTAGTGGTCCAGGACTAGCGGGAGGCAACGGCAAGCAGTTCTTC

D gene: NA
CDR3 length: 13
clone size: NA
V gene: TRBV7-2
J gene: TRBJ1-2
CDR3 protein: CASSVGLNYGYTF
CDR3 DNA: TGTGCCAGCAGCGTAGGGCTTAACTATGGCTACACCTTC

D gene: TRBD2
CDR3 length: 16
clone size: NA
V gene: TRBV5-1
J gene: TRBJ2-3
CDR3 protein: CASSFRSGGAADTQYF
CDR3 DNA: TGCGCCAGCAGCTTTAGGAGCGGGGGGGCCGCAGATACGCAGTATTTT

D gene: TRBD1
CDR3 length: 15
clone size: NA
V gene: TRBV19
J gene: TRBJ1-2
CDR3 protein: CASSLAGTVNYGYTF
CDR3 DNA: TGTGCCAGTAGTCTCGCCGGGACAGTAAACTATGGCTACACCTTC

D gene: NA
CDR3 length: 17
clone size: once
V gene: TRBV6-8
J gene: TRBJ2-5
CDR3 protein: CASSYSRGRGPGETQYF
CDR3 DNA: TGTGCCAGCAGTTACTCGAGGGGACGGGGGCCGGGAGAGACCCAGTACTTC

D gene: TRBD2
CDR3 length: 19
clone size: NA
V gene: TRBV5-1
J gene: TRBJ2-1
CDR3 protein: CASSLLGTSGRGSYNEQFF
CDR3 DNA: TGCGCCAGCAGCTTGCTGGGGACTAGCGGGAGGGGATCCTACAATGAGCAGTTCTTC

D gene: NA
CDR3 length: 14
clone size: NA
V gene: TRBV28
J gene: TRBJ1-6
CDR3 protein: CASSFGLDNSPLHF
CDR3 DNA: TGTGCCAGCAGTTTTGGCCTAGATAATTCACCCCTCCACTTT

D gene: TRBD2
CDR3 length: 15
clone size: NA
V gene: TRBV6-6
J gene: TRBJ2-7
CDR3 protein: CASSNTGTSGYEQYF
CDR3 DNA: TGTGCCAGCAGTAATACTGGGACTAGCGGCTACGAGCAGTACTTC

D gene: NA
CDR3 length: 12
clone size: once
V gene: TRBV28
J gene: TRBJ1-2
CDR3 protein: CASSRGQVGYTF
CDR3 DNA: TGTGCCAGCAGCCGGGGCCAGGTGGGCTACACCTTC

D gene: NA
CDR3 length: 15
clone size: once
V gene: TRBV11-1
J gene: TRBJ1-6
CDR3 protein: CASSLSGIQFSPLHF
CDR3 DNA: TGTGCCAGCAGCTTAAGCGGGATTCAGTTTTCACCCCTCCACTTT

D gene: NA
CDR3 length: 16
clone size: NA
V gene: TRBV27
J gene: TRBJ1-2
CDR3 protein: CASSPLGGPRPGGYTF
CDR3 DNA: TGTGCCAGCAGTCCACTTGGAGGGCCGAGGCCCGGTGGCTACACCTTC

D gene: TRBD2
CDR3 length: 19
clone size: NA
V gene: TRBV6-9
J gene: TRBJ2-2
CDR3 protein: CASSYPPGLAGGSPGELFF
CDR3 DNA: TGTGCCAGCAGTTATCCCCCGGGACTAGCGGGAGGGTCCCCCGGGGAGCTGTTTTTT

D gene: TRBD1
CDR3 length: 15
clone size: NA
V gene: TRBV4-3
J gene: TRBJ2-7
CDR3 protein: CASSQGGTGVHEQYF
CDR3 DNA: TGCGCCAGCAGCCAGGGAGGGACAGGGGTCCACGAGCAGTACTTC

D gene: NA
CDR3 length: 14
clone size: NA
V gene: TRBV5-6
J gene: TRBJ1-2
CDR3 protein: CASSSNMRNYGYTF
CDR3 DNA: TGTGCCAGCAGTTCGAATATGAGGAACTATGGCTACACCTTC

D gene: TRBD2
CDR3 length: 17
clone size: NA
V gene: TRBV19
J gene: TRBJ2-7
CDR3 protein: CASTSTEERGGWGEQYF
CDR3 DNA: TGTGCCAGTACATCTACGGAGGAGCGGGGAGGCTGGGGGGAGCAGTACTTC

D gene: NA
CDR3 length: 12
clone size: NA
V gene: TRBV19
J gene: TRBJ2-5
CDR3 protein: CASSFSSGTQYF
CDR3 DNA: TGTGCCAGTAGTTTCTCTAGTGGGACCCAGTACTTC

D gene: NA
CDR3 length: 12
clone size: NA
V gene: TRBV19
J gene: TRBJ1-5
CDR3 protein: CAIHLGGQPQHF
CDR3 DNA: TGTGCCATCCATCTTGGGGGTCAGCCCCAGCATTTT

D gene: NA
CDR3 length: 15
clone size: NA
V gene: TRBV4-2
J gene: TRBJ2-1
CDR3 protein: CASSMGRSSYNEQFF
CDR3 DNA: TGTGCCAGCTCCATGGGACGCAGCTCCTACAATGAGCAGTTCTTC

D gene: TRBD1
CDR3 length: 12
clone size: NA
V gene: TRBV27
J gene: TRBJ2-4
CDR3 protein: CASSIPGQVEYF
CDR3 DNA: TGTGCCAGCAGTATCCCGGGACAGGTTGAGTACTTC

D gene: NA
CDR3 length: 11
clone size: once
V gene: TRBV20-1
J gene: TRBJ2-7
CDR3 protein: CSARDTYEQYF
CDR3 DNA: TGCAGTGCTAGAGACACCTACGAGCAGTACTTC

D gene: NA
CDR3 length: 11
clone size: NA
V gene: TRBV30
J gene: TRBJ1-4
CDR3 protein: CAWSVKEKLFF
CDR3 DNA: TGTGCCTGGAGTGTTAAGGAAAAACTGTTTTTT

D gene: TRBD2
CDR3 length: 16
clone size: NA
V gene: TRBV4-2
J gene: TRBJ2-1
CDR3 protein: CASSQGKLAGGNEQFF
CDR3 DNA: TGTGCCAGCAGCCAAGGAAAATTAGCGGGAGGGAATGAGCAGTTCTTC